This entry lists 8 T cell receptor beta chains sequenced from one sample in a study of spatial heterogeneity in lung cancer. No antigens are known for them. TCRdb reanalysed the 5' RACE reads using MiXCR and keeps one entry per CDR3 protein. The profile shows 25,000 to 30,000 distinct CDR3 sequences, about 7.6% of them singletons. Study observations and caveats: Expanded intratumoral alpha and beta TCR counts tracked tumor mutation counts.

Time point denoted: sample taken at primary tumor resection. The sample here was lung tumor tissue, taken at surgery. The receptors come from a male donor with early-stage non-small cell lung cancer.

This clonotype occurred a few times. V usage is TRBV5-1 and J usage is TRBJ2-7; 10 nucleotides agree with TRBD1. Germline lookup yields CDR1 SGHRS and CDR2 YFSETQ. The CDR3 sequence is 16 residues long. V lost 1 base, J lost 6 bases, and 10 bases stayed unmatched. CDR3 nucleotides: TGCGCCAGCAGCTTGAAGCCGGGGACAGGGGCGGGCGAGCAGTACTTC. Translated, it gives CASSLKPGTGAGEQYF.

The rearrangement uses TRBV7-7 and TRBJ2-5; D might be TRBD1 (6 bases). The CDR3 has 15 residues. The germline CDR1 and CDR2 sequences are SSHAT and FNYEAQ (reference sequence). The V end was cut by 3 bases, the J end by 5 bases, with 16 bases between. The DNA of the CDR3 is TGTGCCAGCAGCTTTACAGGGATCCCAGGGGAGACCCAGTACTTC. As protein: CASSFTGIPGETQYF.

This clonotype was counted between two and nine times. The V and J genes are TRBV27 and TRBJ2-3; 10 bases map to TRBD1. This CDR3 spans 18 amino acids. Germline V gene sequence: CDR1 MNHEY, CDR2 SMNVEV (reference sequence). With 1 base clipped from V and 0 bases from J, the junction kept 7 bases outside the gene matches. The CDR3 nucleotides are TGTGCCAGCAGTTTATTCGGCGGGACAGGGGAGAGCACAGATACGCAGTATTTT. It encodes CASSLFGGTGESTDTQYF.

By sample fraction, this clonotype is medium-sized (0.01 to 0.1%). The chain couples TRBV4-1 to TRBJ2-7, with 8 bases that match TRBD1. Per germline, CDR1 MGHRA and CDR2 YSYEKL. V was clipped by 4 bases and J by 3 bases; unmatched bases: 8. This CDR3 contains 15 residues. The CDR3 DNA is TGCGCCAGCAGCCGAGGACAGGGAGAAGGCTACGAGCAGTACTTC. This codes for CASSRGQGEGYEQYF.

This clonotype was seen at least ten times. The chain joins TRBV27 to TRBJ1-2, with a tentative D call TRBD1 (6 bases). Deletions cut 0 bases from V and 4 bases from J, with 12 bases between. From germline, CDR1 is MNHEY and CDR2 SMNVEV (reference sequence). The CDR3 loop spans 15 amino acids. The CDR3 reads CASSLSLSGAYGYTF. Written as DNA, the CDR3 is TGTGCCAGCAGTTTATCACTATCAGGGGCCTATGGCTACACCTTC.

This clonotype was observed a few times. The chain carries TRBV6-5 and TRBJ1-6; D is unresolved. The CDR3 sequence is 14 residues long. Trimming left V 3 bases short and J 4 bases short, with 7 bases between. CDR1 and CDR2 (germline): MNHEY, SVGAGI. In DNA form, the CDR3 reads TGTGCCAGCAGTTATGGAGATTATAATTCACCCCTCCACTTT. It yields the protein CASSYGDYNSPLHF.

Many counts were recorded for this clonotype. The gene calls are TRBV5-8 and TRBJ2-4; D uncertain. V was clipped by 2 bases and J by 7 bases, with 10 bases between them. This CDR3 spans 13 amino acids. Germline V gene sequence: CDR1 SGHTS, CDR2 YDEGEE. The CDR3 protein is CASSLDSGNIQYF. CDR3 in DNA: TGTGCCAGCAGCTTAGACTCTGGGAACATTCAGTACTTC.

In its sample, this clonotype was seen many times. The chain couples TRBV5-1 to TRBJ1-3; 7 bases are a match to TRBD1. J gave up 2 bases and V 3 bases, and 8 bases lay outside the gene matches. Germline-derived CDR1 and CDR2 are SGHRS and YFSETQ. This CDR3 spans 16 amino acids. The CDR3 region is CASSSKTGPTGNTIYF. The DNA of the CDR3 is TGCGCCAGCAGCTCCAAGACAGGGCCGACTGGAAACACCATATATTTT. Full variable domain (outside the CDR3, taken from reference TRBV5-1 and TRBJ1-3): KAGVTQTPRYLIKTRGQQVTLSCSPISGHRSVSWYQQTPGQGLQFLFEYFSETQRNKGNFPGRFSGRQFSNSRSEMNVSTLELGDSALYLCASSSKTGPTGNTIYFGEGSWLTVV.